A single sample gave rise to the 31 T cell receptor beta chains below, sequenced in a study of T cell responses to AZD1222 COVID-19 vaccine. Profiling relied on immunoSEQ multiplex PCR, and the TCRdb table lists in-frame clones only, not all of them. The sample has some 150,000 clones; 90% to 95% are singletons. This material consisted of peripheral blood, taken on day 0 of AZD1222 vaccination. The receptors come from an adult in good health.

CDR3 bases: TGCGCCAGCAGCCCCGGGACAGGACCCTACGAGCAGTACTTC. Translation: CASSPGTGPYEQYF. V gene TRBV5-1 combines with J gene TRBJ2-7; 8 bases agree with TRBD1. This CDR3 region has 14 residues. The germline CDR1 and CDR2 sequences are SGHRS and YFSETQ. The trim removed 4 bases at V and 2 bases at J, leaving 5 bases unmatched.

The chain joins TRBV5-6 to TRBJ1-1; no clear D. V dropped 4 bases and J dropped 1 base, with 14 bases sitting between them. This CDR3 region has 15 residues. Germline values: CDR1 SGHDT, CDR2 YYEEEE. The CDR3 is CASSQNPLGNTEAFF. The CDR3 DNA reads as TGTGCCAGCAGCCAAAACCCCCTAGGGAACACTGAAGCTTTCTTT.

The genes are TRBV19 and TRBJ2-1, with 14 bases lining up with TRBD2. CDR1 and CDR2 (germline): LNHDA, SQIVND (reference sequence). This CDR3 has 16 residues. V was clipped by 3 bases and J by 3 bases; unmatched bases: 1. The CDR3: CASSMTSGRGYNEQFF. CDR3 DNA sequence: TGTGCCAGTAGTATGACTAGCGGGAGGGGCTACAATGAGCAGTTCTTC.

The V and J genes are TRBV27 and TRBJ2-7; possibly TRBD1 or TRBD2 for D (6 bases each). The CDR3 spans 14 residues. Per germline, CDR1 MNHEY and CDR2 SMNVEV (reference sequence). Trimming removed 6 bases from V and 5 bases from J, with 17 bases in between. The CDR3 region is CASREGVGRDEQYF. The CDR3 DNA follows: TGTGCCAGCAGGGAGGGGGTGGGGCGGGACGAGCAGTACTTC.

This clone was seen just once. This chain uses TRBV7-9 with TRBJ1-2; 7 bases match TRBD1. V gave up 5 bases and J gave up 2 bases; unmatched junction bases: 8. Germline V gene data show CDR1 as SEHNR and CDR2 as FQNEAQ (reference sequence). This CDR3 contains 15 residues. CDR3 amino acids: CASSPFRGTNYGYTF. CDR3 in DNA: TGTGCCAGCAGCCCATTCAGGGGGACGAACTATGGCTACACCTTC.

The chain recombines TRBV30 with TRBJ1-5; D is unresolved. Looked up from germline, CDR1 is GTSNPN and CDR2 is SVGIG (reference sequence). The germline V and J ends were trimmed by 0 bases and 0 bases, with 9 bases remaining between them. The CDR3 sequence is 15 residues long. The CDR3 DNA sequence: TGTGCCTGGAGTGTTCCCGGGGATAGCAATCAGCCCCAGCATTTT. This codes for CAWSVPGDSNQPQHF.

This chain connects TRBV2 to TRBJ1-3; no clear D. The CDR3 runs to 12 residues. Looked up from germline, CDR1 is SNHLY and CDR2 is FYNNEI. The ends were cut back, 8 bases at V and 0 bases at J, with 5 bases in the middle. The CDR3 spells CASLNSGNTIYF. DNA for the CDR3: TGTGCCAGCCTGAACTCTGGAAACACCATATATTTT.

This clone was detected a few times. The chain couples TRBV19 to TRBJ1-2, with D unclear. Looked up from germline, CDR1 is LNHDA and CDR2 is SQIVND (reference sequence). Trimming removed 7 bases at V and 1 base at J, with 13 bases between. The CDR3 covers 14 residues. The DNA of the CDR3 is TGTGCCAGTAACCTACAAGGGTTTAACTATGGCTACACCTTC. Residues: CASNLQGFNYGYTF.

The chain joins TRBV6-5 to TRBJ2-7; no definite D call. V was trimmed by 6 bases and J by 3 bases, leaving 9 bases between them. Germline lookup yields CDR1 MNHEY and CDR2 SVGAGI. This CDR3 is built from 12 residues. CDR3 protein: CASSDTVYEQYF. The CDR3 DNA sequence: TGTGCCAGCAGCGATACCGTCTACGAGCAGTACTTC.

The rearrangement joins TRBV3-1 (or the pseudogene TRBV3-2) to TRBJ2-7; D is possibly TRBD2 (6 bases). Germline V lookup: CDR1 LGHDT, CDR2 YNNKEL (reference sequence). The CDR3 extends over 13 amino acids. Trimming cost V 1 base and J 6 bases, with 10 bases left between them. The CDR3 DNA reads as TGTGCCAGCAGCCAAGTTCTGGGAGGCGAGCAGTACTTC. This translates into CASSQVLGGEQYF.

This clone was counted once. The rearrangement joins TRBV11-2 to TRBJ2-2, with D maybe TRBD2 (8 bases). The germline V gene has CDR1 SGHAT and CDR2 FQNNGV. This CDR3 contains 18 residues. The V end lost 4 bases, the J end lost 2 bases, and 20 bases lay between the germline ends. The CDR3 is CASSSGRGLARNTGELFF. DNA for the CDR3: TGTGCCAGCAGCTCCGGGAGGGGGCTAGCGCGCAACACCGGGGAGCTGTTTTTT.

This clone has more than one count but fewer than ten. The chain is built from TRBV27 and TRBJ2-4; TRBD2 might be the D (6 bases). The CDR3 has 17 residues. Deletions cut 2 bases from V and 0 bases from J, with 14 bases between. Germline V gene data show CDR1 as MNHEY and CDR2 as SMNVEV (reference sequence). CDR3 coding DNA: TGTGCCAGCAGTTTAAGGGTTAGCGGAGTAGCCAAAAACATTCAGTACTTC. Amino acid sequence: CASSLRVSGVAKNIQYF.

The chain's CDR3 is CASSSDRGSFWEQYF. The CDR3 DNA follows: TGCGCCAGCAGCTCCGACAGGGGATCTTTCTGGGAGCAGTACTTC. This chain connects TRBV5-1 to TRBJ2-7; 8 nucleotides agree with TRBD1. The CDR3 sequence is 15 residues long. V was pared by 3 bases and J by 7 bases, with 12 bases of the junction left unmatched. Germline V gene lookup returns CDR1 SGHRS and CDR2 YFSETQ. Supplemented by reference TRBV5-1 and TRBJ2-7, the full variable domain reads KAGVTQTPRYLIKTRGQQVTLSCSPISGHRSVSWYQQTPGQGLQFLFEYFSETQRNKGNFPGRFSGRQFSNSRSEMNVSTLELGDSALYLCASSSDRGSFWEQYFGPGTRLTVT.

The genes are TRBV11-3 and TRBJ2-7; 8 bases are shared with TRBD2. The CDR3 consists of 14 residues. Looked up from germline, CDR1 is SGHNT and CDR2 is YENEEA. V shed 5 bases and J 2 bases; nucleotides not matched to a gene: 5. The CDR3 DNA follows: TGTGCCAGCAGCCCTCTCGGGGGGGCCTACGAGCAGTACTTC. The encoded protein is CASSPLGGAYEQYF.

As DNA, the CDR3 is TGCGCCAGCTCCACCCGCGAGGGGAACTATGGCTACACCTTC. Protein product: CASSTREGNYGYTF. The V call is TRBV5-1, the J call TRBJ1-2, with D possibly TRBD1 on 5 matching bases. Per the germline V gene, CDR1 is SGHRS and CDR2 is YFSETQ. The CDR3 length is 14 residues. Trimming took 7 bases from V and 2 from J, leaving 15 bases between them. The whole variable domain, filled in from reference TRBV5-1 and TRBJ1-2, reads KAGVTQTPRYLIKTRGQQVTLSCSPISGHRSVSWYQQTPGQGLQFLFEYFSETQRNKGNFPGRFSGRQFSNSRSEMNVSTLELGDSALYLCASSTREGNYGYTFGSGTRLTVV.

J is TRBJ1-4 and V is TRBV6-8; 8 bases match TRBD1. The CDR3 is made up of 14 amino acids. Germline V gives CDR1 MNHGY, CDR2 SAAAGT. Trimming at V came to 7 bases and at J to 7 bases, leaving 8 bases not matched to a gene. CDR3 DNA: TGTGCCAGCACATTACAGGGGGAGGGTGAAAAACTGTTTTTT. Translating it yields CASTLQGEGEKLFF.

The V and J genes are TRBV7-2 and TRBJ1-2, with D tentatively TRBD1 (6 bases). CDR1 and CDR2 from the germline V gene are SGHTA and FQGNSA. The germline V and J ends were trimmed by 0 bases and 4 bases, with 12 bases remaining between them. The CDR3 spans 15 residues. The CDR3 region has the DNA TGTGCCAGCAGCTTAGCCGGGGGGCTCGTCTATGGCTACACCTTC. Translated: CASSLAGGLVYGYTF.

The chain is built from TRBV7-2 and TRBJ2-1, with 14 nucleotides matching TRBD2. V dropped 6 bases and J dropped 4; count of bases not matched to a gene: 11. This CDR3 region has 18 residues. From germline, CDR1 is SGHTA and CDR2 FQGNSA. The CDR3 nucleotides are TGTGCCAGCAGACCCGGACTAGCGGGGGGAATGAAGTACAATGAGCAGTTCTTC. This sequence encodes CASRPGLAGGMKYNEQFF.

This rearrangement joins TRBV7-2 to TRBJ1-3; D unclear. Germline V gives CDR1 SGHTA, CDR2 FQGNSA. V lost 1 base and J lost 0, with 10 bases in between. The CDR3 is made up of 16 amino acids. The CDR3 region has the DNA TGTGCCAGCAGCTTAGTATGGGTATCCTCTGGAAACACCATATATTTT. This sequence encodes CASSLVWVSSGNTIYF.

J is TRBJ1-2 and V is TRBV5-8, with 7 bases identical to TRBD1. The CDR3 sequence is 14 residues long. CDR1 and CDR2 (germline): SGHTS, YDEGEE. V lost 3 bases and J lost 5; bases outside the gene matches: 7. For the CDR3, the DNA is TGTGCCAGCAGCTCGACAGGGACGGAGTATGGCTACACCTTC. This gives the protein CASSSTGTEYGYTF.

This sequence joins TRBV14 and TRBJ1-4; 9 bases agree with TRBD1. CDR3 length: 14 residues. CDR1 and CDR2 from the germline V gene are SGHDN and FVKESK. After removal of 3 bases from V and 7 bases from J, the junction contained 3 bases not matched to a gene. The CDR3 protein is CASSQYRGLEKLFF. For the CDR3, the DNA is TGTGCCAGCAGCCAGTACAGGGGGCTTGAAAAACTGTTTTTT.

This chain joins TRBV7-3 and TRBJ2-5, with 8 bases identical to TRBD2. The CDR3 length is 14 residues. CDR1 is SGHTA, CDR2 FQGTGA, per germline. The CDR3 bases are TGTGCTTTCGGGAGGGAGGACGCTCAAGAGACCCAGTACTTC. This encodes CAFGREDAQETQYF.

J is TRBJ1-2 and V is TRBV5-1; D might be TRBD1 (5 bases). The germline gives CDR1 SGHRS, CDR2 YFSETQ. The ends were cut back, 3 bases at V and 5 bases at J, with 8 bases in the middle. The CDR3 covers 12 residues. CDR3: CASSSGGYGYTF. The CDR3, as DNA: TGCGCCAGCAGCTCGGGGGGATATGGCTACACCTTC. Full variable domain (rest looked up from reference TRBV5-1 and TRBJ1-2): KAGVTQTPRYLIKTRGQQVTLSCSPISGHRSVSWYQQTPGQGLQFLFEYFSETQRNKGNFPGRFSGRQFSNSRSEMNVSTLELGDSALYLCASSSGGYGYTFGSGTRLTVV.

The chain combines TRBV27 with TRBJ1-2, with 7 bases identical to TRBD1. Germline CDR1 MNHEY, CDR2 SMNVEV (reference sequence). The CDR3 spans 15 residues. J lost 5 bases, V lost 6 bases, and 12 bases had no gene match. CDR3 nucleotide sequence: TGTGCCAGCAGCCCTTATCAGGGGGACCCATATGGCTACACCTTC. Its protein product is CASSPYQGDPYGYTF.

This chain uses TRBV10-3 with TRBJ2-7, with D tentatively TRBD2 (5 bases). V lost 4 bases to trimming and J lost 1 base, with 14 bases between them. Germline V gene sequence: CDR1 ENHRY, CDR2 SYGVKD. The CDR3 is 15 residues long. The CDR3 nucleotides are TGTGCCATCAGTGTTATACATAGCGATTCCTACGAGCAGTACTTC. Its translation: CAISVIHSDSYEQYF.

The V call is TRBV2, the J call TRBJ2-5; 11 bases fit TRBD1. Germline loops: CDR1 SNHLY, CDR2 FYNNEI. The J segment lost 2 bases and the V segment lost 7 bases, leaving 3 bases of the junction unmatched. The CDR3 is 14 residues long. CDR3: CASTGDRGQETQYF. CDR3 sequence (DNA): TGTGCCAGCACGGGGGACAGGGGGCAAGAGACCCAGTACTTC.

This clone was observed a few times. The genes are TRBV6-5 and TRBJ1-4, with D perhaps TRBD1 (6 bases). Between the trimmed V and J ends, which lost 4 bases and 7 bases, there was a span of 16 bases. Germline lookup yields CDR1 MNHEY and CDR2 SVGAGI. The CDR3 has 15 residues. For the CDR3, the DNA is TGTGCCAGCAGTTTTGGAAAGGGGGTCGGTGAAAAACTGTTTTTT. Amino acids: CASSFGKGVGEKLFF.

The chain joins TRBV7-2 to TRBJ2-1; TRBD2 aligns across 11 bases. The junction had 11 bases not matched to a gene; V was cut back by 5 bases and J by 8 bases. This CDR3 comprises 16 residues. Germline values: CDR1 SGHTA, CDR2 FQGNSA. The CDR3 protein is CASSAGLAALLYEQFF. The CDR3 region has the DNA TGTGCCAGCAGCGCGGGACTAGCGGCTCTCCTGTATGAGCAGTTCTTC.

This chain uses TRBV18 with TRBJ1-4, with TRBD1 matching over 8 bases. There are 15 residues in the CDR3. J was trimmed by 8 bases and V by 3 bases; bases with no gene match: 8. Germline lookup yields CDR1 KGHSH and CDR2 LQKENI. The CDR3 spells CASSPVDRGFEKLFF. The CDR3 DNA is TGTGCCAGCTCACCCGTAGACAGGGGTTTCGAAAAACTGTTTTTT.

This chain links TRBV4-2 with TRBJ2-5; TRBD2 is a possible D gene (5 bases). CDR3 length: 13 residues. The ends were cut back, 4 bases at V and 5 bases at J, with 11 bases in the middle. Germline CDR1 and CDR2: LGHNA and YNFKEQ. This CDR3 reads CASSRGSGETQYF. CDR3 nucleotide sequence: TGTGCCAGCAGCCGAGGCTCGGGGGAGACCCAGTACTTC.

The chain employs TRBV4-1 and TRBJ1-4, with D tentatively TRBD1 (5 bases). Per the germline V gene, CDR1 is MGHRA and CDR2 is YSYEKL. Trimming took off 0 bases at V and 0 bases at J, with 5 bases between the two ends. The CDR3 is 15 residues long. CDR3 amino acids: CASSQETATNEKLFF. The DNA for the CDR3 is TGCGCCAGCAGCCAAGAGACAGCAACTAATGAAAAACTGTTTTTT.